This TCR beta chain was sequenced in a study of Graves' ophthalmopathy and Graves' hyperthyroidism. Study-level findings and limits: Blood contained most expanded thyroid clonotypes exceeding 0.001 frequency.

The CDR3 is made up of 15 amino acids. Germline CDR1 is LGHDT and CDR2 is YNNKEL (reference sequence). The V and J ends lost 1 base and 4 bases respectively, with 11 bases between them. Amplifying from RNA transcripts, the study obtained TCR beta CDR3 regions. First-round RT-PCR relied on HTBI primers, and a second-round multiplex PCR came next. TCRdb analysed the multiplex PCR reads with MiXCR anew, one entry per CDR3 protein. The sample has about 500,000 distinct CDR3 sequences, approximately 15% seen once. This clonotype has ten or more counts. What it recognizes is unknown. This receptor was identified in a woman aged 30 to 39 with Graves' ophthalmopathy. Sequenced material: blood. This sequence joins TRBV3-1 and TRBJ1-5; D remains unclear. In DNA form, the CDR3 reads TGTGCCAGCAGCCAAGGGGAGGGAAGGAATCAGCCCCAGCATTTT. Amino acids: CASSQGEGRNQPQHF.